Below, 9 T cell receptor beta chains from the same sample are listed, as sequenced in a study of T cell repertoires in cytomegalovirus infection. TCRdb called the reads again in MiXCR, with one record for every CDR3 protein. The sample consists of around 200,000 distinct CDR3 sequences, roughly 15% of them appearing once. Sequenced: CD8+ T cells from PBMCs. The receptors shown here come from a human donor in good health (CMV status not recorded). Some clones in this sample may be carry-over from other donors' samples.

This rearrangement joins TRBV4-2 to TRBJ1-5; D not resolved. This CDR3 contains 15 residues. From germline, CDR1 is LGHNA and CDR2 YNFKEQ. Deletions cut 0 bases from V and 3 bases from J, with 9 bases between. The CDR3: CASSQEEAANQPQHF. CDR3 bases: TGTGCCAGCAGCCAAGAAGAGGCAGCCAATCAGCCCCAGCATTTT.

This clonotype was seen ten or more times. The V gene is TRBV6-2 or TRBV6-3, the J gene TRBJ2-1, with 7 positions matching TRBD1. Germline CDR1 and CDR2: MNHEY and SVGEGT. V lost 4 bases, J lost 2 bases, and 8 bases stayed unmatched. The length of the CDR3 is 16 residues. CDR3 nucleotides: TGTGCCAGCAGTTCTCCCGACAGGGACCCCTACAATGAGCAGTTCTTC. Translated: CASSSPDRDPYNEQFF.

V is TRBV15 and J is TRBJ1-1; D remains unclear. The CDR3 runs 15 residues. The V and J ends lost 0 bases and 0 bases respectively, with 8 bases between them. The germline gives CDR1 LNHNV, CDR2 YYDKDF (reference sequence). The CDR3 DNA sequence: TGTGCCACCAGCAGAGATCGCAGCTTGAACACTGAAGCTTTCTTT. It is translated as CATSRDRSLNTEAFF.

The chain uses TRBV20-1 and TRBJ1-6; tentatively, D is TRBD1 (5 bases). V shed 0 bases and J shed 2 bases, with 11 bases lying between them. The CDR3 covers 16 residues. Germline V lookup: CDR1 DFQATT, CDR2 SNEGSKA (reference sequence). CDR3 DNA sequence: TGCAGTGCTAGAGATCGGGGGGATGCCTATAATTCACCCCTCCACTTT. Protein sequence: CSARDRGDAYNSPLHF.

This clonotype was detected only a few times. The chain combines TRBV4-2 with TRBJ2-1, with D uncertain. The length of the CDR3 is 13 residues. V was cut by 0 bases and J by 2 bases, with 2 bases left in between. In germline, CDR1 is LGHNA, CDR2 YNFKEQ. This CDR3 reads CASSQEAYNEQFF. The CDR3 DNA follows: TGTGCCAGCAGCCAAGAGGCCTACAATGAGCAGTTCTTC.

The chain couples TRBV28 to TRBJ1-1; D is perhaps TRBD1 (5 bases). V lost 0 bases and J 5 bases, leaving 7 bases between the germline ends. CDR1 is MDHEN and CDR2 is SYDVKM in the germline V gene. The CDR3 length is 13 residues. CDR3 DNA: TGTGCCAGCAGTTTATGGGGGGGGACTGAAGCTTTCTTT. Translation: CASSLWGGTEAFF.

The V and J genes are TRBV15 and TRBJ2-3, with D possibly TRBD2 on 6 matching bases. Trimming took off 3 bases at V and 0 bases at J, with 10 bases between the two ends. The CDR3 consists of 15 residues. Germline lookup yields CDR1 LNHNV and CDR2 YYDKDF (reference sequence). The CDR3 DNA reads TGTGCCACCAGCAGGGAGGGAACTAGCACAGATACGCAGTATTTT. Its protein is CATSREGTSTDTQYF.

The chain joins TRBV7-2 to TRBJ1-2; perhaps TRBD1 as D (6 bases). This CDR3 has 14 residues. With 4 bases removed from V and 8 bases from J, the gap between germline ends came to 17 bases. CDR1 is SGHTA and CDR2 is FQGNSA in the germline V gene. The CDR3 loop is CASSWAVWGRGYTF. The DNA of the CDR3 is TGTGCCAGCAGCTGGGCGGTTTGGGGGCGAGGCTACACCTTC.

This chain links TRBV28 with TRBJ2-3; no clear D gene. CDR1 is MDHEN and CDR2 is SYDVKM in the germline V gene. The V end lost 10 bases, the J end lost 5 bases, and 22 bases lay between the germline ends. CDR3 length equals 15 residues. In DNA form, the CDR3 reads TGTGCCACTCTCTCGAAAAAAATAAGGAGAGATACGCAGTATTTT. It translates to CATLSKKIRRDTQYF.